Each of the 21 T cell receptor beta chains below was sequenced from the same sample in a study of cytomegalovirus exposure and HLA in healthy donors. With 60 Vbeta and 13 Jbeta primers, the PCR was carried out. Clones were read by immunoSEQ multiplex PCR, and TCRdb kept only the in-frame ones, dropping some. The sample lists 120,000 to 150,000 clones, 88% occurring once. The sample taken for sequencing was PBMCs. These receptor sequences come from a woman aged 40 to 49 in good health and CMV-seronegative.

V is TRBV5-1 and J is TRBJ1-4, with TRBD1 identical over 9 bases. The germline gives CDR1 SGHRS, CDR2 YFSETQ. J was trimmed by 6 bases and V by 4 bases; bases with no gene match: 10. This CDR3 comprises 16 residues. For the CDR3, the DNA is TGCGCCAGCAGCCGGACAGGACAGGGGCTGGATGAAAAACTGTTTTTT. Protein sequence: CASSRTGQGLDEKLFF. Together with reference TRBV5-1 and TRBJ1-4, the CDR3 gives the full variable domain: KAGVTQTPRYLIKTRGQQVTLSCSPISGHRSVSWYQQTPGQGLQFLFEYFSETQRNKGNFPGRFSGRQFSNSRSEMNVSTLELGDSALYLCASSRTGQGLDEKLFFGSGTQLSVL.

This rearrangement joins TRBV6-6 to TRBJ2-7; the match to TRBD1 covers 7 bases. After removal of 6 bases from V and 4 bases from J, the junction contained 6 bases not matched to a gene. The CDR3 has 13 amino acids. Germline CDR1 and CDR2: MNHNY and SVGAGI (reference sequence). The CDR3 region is CASRTGTEYEQYF. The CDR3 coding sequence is TGTGCCAGCAGAACCGGGACAGAATACGAGCAGTACTTC.

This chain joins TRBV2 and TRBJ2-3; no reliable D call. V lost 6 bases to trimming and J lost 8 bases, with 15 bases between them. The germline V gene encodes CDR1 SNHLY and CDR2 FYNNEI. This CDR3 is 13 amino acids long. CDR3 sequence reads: CASRAQSAGTQYF. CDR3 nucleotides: TGTGCCAGCAGGGCCCAATCAGCAGGTACGCAGTATTTT.

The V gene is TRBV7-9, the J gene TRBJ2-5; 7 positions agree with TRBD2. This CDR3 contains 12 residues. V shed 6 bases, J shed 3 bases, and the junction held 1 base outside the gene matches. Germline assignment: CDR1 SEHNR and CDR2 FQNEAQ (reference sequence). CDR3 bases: TGTGCCAGCAGTGGGGGGGAAGAGACCCAGTACTTC. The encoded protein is CASSGGEETQYF.

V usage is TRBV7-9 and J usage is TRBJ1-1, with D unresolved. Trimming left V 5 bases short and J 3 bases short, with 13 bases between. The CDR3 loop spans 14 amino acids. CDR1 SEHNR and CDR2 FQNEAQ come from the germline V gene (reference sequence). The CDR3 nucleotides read TGTGCCAGCAGCACAAACACAGTTTACACTGAAGCTTTCTTT. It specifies CASSTNTVYTEAFF.

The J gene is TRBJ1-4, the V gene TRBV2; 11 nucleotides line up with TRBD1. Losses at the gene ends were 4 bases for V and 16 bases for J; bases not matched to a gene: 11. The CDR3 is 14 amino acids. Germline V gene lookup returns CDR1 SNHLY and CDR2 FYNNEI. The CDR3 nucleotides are TGTGCCAGCAGTGCCCGACGGGACAGGGGGTTTAGGTTTTTT. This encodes CASSARRDRGFRFF.

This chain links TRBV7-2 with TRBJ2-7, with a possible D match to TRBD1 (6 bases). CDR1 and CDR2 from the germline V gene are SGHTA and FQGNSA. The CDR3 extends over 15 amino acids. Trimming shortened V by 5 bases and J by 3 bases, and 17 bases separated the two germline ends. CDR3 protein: CASSTRHHRDYEQYF. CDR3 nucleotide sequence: TGTGCCAGCAGCACACGCCACCACAGGGACTACGAGCAGTACTTC.

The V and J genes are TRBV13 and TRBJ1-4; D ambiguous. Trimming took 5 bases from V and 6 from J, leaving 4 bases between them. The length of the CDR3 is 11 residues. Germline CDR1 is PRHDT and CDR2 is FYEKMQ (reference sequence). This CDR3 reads CASSRYEKLFF. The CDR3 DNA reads TGTGCCAGCAGCCGTTATGAAAAACTGTTTTTT.

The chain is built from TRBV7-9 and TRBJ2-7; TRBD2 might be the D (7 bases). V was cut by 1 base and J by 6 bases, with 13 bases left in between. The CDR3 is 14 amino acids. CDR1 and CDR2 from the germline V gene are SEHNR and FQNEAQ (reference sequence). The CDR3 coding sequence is TGTGCCAGCAGCTTAGGGGGGGAGGGGGGCGAGCAGTACTTC. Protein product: CASSLGGEGGEQYF.

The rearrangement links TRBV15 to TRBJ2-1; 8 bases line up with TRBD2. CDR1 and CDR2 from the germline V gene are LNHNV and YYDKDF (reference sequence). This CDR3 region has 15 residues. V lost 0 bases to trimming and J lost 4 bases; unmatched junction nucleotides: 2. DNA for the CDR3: TGTGCCACCAGCAGAGATCGGGGGGGATACAATGAGCAGTTCTTC. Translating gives CATSRDRGGYNEQFF. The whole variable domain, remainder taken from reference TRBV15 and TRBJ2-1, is DAMVIQNPRYQVTQFGKPVTLSCSQTLNHNVMYWYQQKSSQAPKLLFHYYDKDFNNEADTPDNFQSRRPNTSFCFLDIRSPGLGDTAMYLCATSRDRGGYNEQFFGPGTRLTVL.

The CDR3 nucleotides read TGTGCCAGCAGTGAAGCGCTGACGTCGGGAAACTACGAGCAGTACTTC. Encoded protein: CASSEALTSGNYEQYF. The V call is TRBV6-1, the J call TRBJ2-7, with D possibly TRBD2 on 5 matching bases. The CDR3 loop spans 16 amino acids. The germline gives CDR1 MNHNS, CDR2 SASEGT. V was cut by 0 bases and J by 3 bases, with 15 bases left in between.

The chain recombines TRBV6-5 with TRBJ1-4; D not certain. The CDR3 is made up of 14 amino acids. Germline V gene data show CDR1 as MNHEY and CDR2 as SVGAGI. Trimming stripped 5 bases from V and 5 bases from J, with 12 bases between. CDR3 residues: CASSPGFRNEKLFF. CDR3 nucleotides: TGTGCCAGCAGTCCCGGATTCAGGAATGAAAAACTGTTTTTT.

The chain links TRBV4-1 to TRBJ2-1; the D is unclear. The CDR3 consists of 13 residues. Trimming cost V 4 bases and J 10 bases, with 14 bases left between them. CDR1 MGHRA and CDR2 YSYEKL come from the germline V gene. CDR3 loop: CASSPRNSREQFF. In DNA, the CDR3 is TGCGCCAGCAGCCCCCGCAACAGCCGAGAGCAGTTCTTC.

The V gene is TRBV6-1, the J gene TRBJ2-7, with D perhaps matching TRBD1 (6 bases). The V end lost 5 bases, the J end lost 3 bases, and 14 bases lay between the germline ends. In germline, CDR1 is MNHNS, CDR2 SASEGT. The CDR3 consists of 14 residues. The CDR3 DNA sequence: TGTGCCAGCAGTTTTCCCAGGGGTGTCTACGAGCAGTACTTC. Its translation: CASSFPRGVYEQYF.

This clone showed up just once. The CDR3 reads CASSLPTSVRNEQFF. CDR3 bases: TGTGCCAGCAGCTTACCTACTAGCGTTCGCAATGAGCAGTTCTTC. V is TRBV7-9 and J is TRBJ2-1; 7 bases are shared with TRBD2. This CDR3 is built from 15 residues. Germline V gene sequence: CDR1 SEHNR, CDR2 FQNEAQ (reference sequence). Trimming at V came to 2 bases and at J to 6 bases, leaving 7 bases not matched to a gene.

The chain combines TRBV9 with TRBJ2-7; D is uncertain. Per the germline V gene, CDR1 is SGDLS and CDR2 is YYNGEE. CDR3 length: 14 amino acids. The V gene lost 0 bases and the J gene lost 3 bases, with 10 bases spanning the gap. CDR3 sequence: CASSVGQDGYEQYF. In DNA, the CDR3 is TGTGCCAGCAGCGTAGGTCAGGATGGCTACGAGCAGTACTTC.

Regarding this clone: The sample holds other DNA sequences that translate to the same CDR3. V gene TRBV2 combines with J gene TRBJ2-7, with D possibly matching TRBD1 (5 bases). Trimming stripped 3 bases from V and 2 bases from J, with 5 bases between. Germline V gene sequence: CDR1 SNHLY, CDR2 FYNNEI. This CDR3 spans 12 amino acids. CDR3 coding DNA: TGTGCCAGCAGTGACAGGGCCTACGAGCAGTACTTC. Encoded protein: CASSDRAYEQYF.

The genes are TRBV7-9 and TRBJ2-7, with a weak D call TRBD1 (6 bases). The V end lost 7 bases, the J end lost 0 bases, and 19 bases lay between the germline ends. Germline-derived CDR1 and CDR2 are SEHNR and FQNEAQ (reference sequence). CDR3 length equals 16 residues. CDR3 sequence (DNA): TGTGCCAGCACCGGAGGTTGGACAGTCAGCTCCTACGAGCAGTACTTC. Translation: CASTGGWTVSSYEQYF.

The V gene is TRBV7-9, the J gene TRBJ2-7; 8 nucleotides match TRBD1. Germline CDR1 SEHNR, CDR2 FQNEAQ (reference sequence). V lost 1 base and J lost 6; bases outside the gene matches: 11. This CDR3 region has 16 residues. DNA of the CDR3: TGTGCCAGCAGCTTAGAGACGACAGGGGTAAAACGCGAGCAGTACTTC. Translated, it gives CASSLETTGVKREQYF. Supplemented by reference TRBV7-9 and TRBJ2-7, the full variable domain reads DTGVSQNPRHKITKRGQNVTFRCDPISEHNRLYWYRQTLGQGPEFLTYFQNEAQLEKSRLLSDRFSAERPKGSFSTLEIQRTEQGDSAMYLCASSLETTGVKREQYFGPGTRLTVT.

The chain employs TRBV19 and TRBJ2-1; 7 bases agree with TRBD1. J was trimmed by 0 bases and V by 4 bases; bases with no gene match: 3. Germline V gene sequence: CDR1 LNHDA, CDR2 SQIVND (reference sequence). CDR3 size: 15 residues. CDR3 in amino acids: CASSRPGGSYNEQFF. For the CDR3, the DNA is TGTGCCAGTAGTAGACCAGGGGGCTCCTACAATGAGCAGTTCTTC.

Here the CDR3 DNA reads TGTGCCAGCAGCCCCCCCTTAACAGATACGCAGTATTTT. Protein product: CASSPPLTDTQYF. This chain links TRBV4-2 with TRBJ2-3; no reliable D call. CDR1 is LGHNA and CDR2 is YNFKEQ in the germline V gene. This CDR3 has 13 residues. The germline V and J ends were trimmed by 4 bases and 3 bases, with 8 bases remaining between them.